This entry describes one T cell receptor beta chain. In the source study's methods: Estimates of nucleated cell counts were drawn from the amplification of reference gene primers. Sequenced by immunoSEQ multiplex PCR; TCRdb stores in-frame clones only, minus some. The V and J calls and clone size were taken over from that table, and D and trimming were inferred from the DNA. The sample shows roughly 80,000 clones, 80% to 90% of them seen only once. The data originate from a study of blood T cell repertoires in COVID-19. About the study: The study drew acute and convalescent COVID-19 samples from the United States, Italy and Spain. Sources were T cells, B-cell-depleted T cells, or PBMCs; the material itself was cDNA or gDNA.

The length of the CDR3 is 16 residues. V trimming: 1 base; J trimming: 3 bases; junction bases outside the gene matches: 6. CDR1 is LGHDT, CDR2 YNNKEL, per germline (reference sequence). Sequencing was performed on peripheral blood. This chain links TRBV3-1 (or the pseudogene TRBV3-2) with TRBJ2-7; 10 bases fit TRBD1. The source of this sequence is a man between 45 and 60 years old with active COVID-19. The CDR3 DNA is TGTGCCAGCAGCCAAGCCGGGACAGGGGAAAACTACGAGCAGTACTTC. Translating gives CASSQAGTGENYEQYF.